This entry lists 26 T cell receptor beta chains sequenced from one sample in a study of blood T cell repertoires in COVID-19. Libraries were prepared by immunoSEQ multiplex PCR; TCRdb keeps only in-frame clonotypes and omits some of them. The sample contains approximately 63,000 clones, 65% to 85% of which appear only once. Material for sequencing was peripheral blood. These receptors all stem from a woman aged 70 to 79 with acute or convalescent COVID-19.

The chain carries TRBV19 and TRBJ1-5; a weak D match, TRBD1 (6 bases). This CDR3 has 16 residues. With 5 bases removed from V and 5 bases from J, the gap between germline ends came to 19 bases. CDR1 LNHDA and CDR2 SQIVND come from the germline V gene (reference sequence). CDR3 loop: CASSGKGGRMHQPQHF. The CDR3 region has the DNA TGTGCCAGTAGTGGAAAAGGGGGACGGATGCATCAGCCCCAGCATTTT.

The chain is built from TRBV5-4 and TRBJ2-3; 9 bases are shared with TRBD2. This CDR3 contains 13 residues. The trim removed 2 bases at V and 5 bases at J, leaving 0 bases unmatched. Germline CDR1 reads SGHNT; CDR2 reads YYREEE (reference sequence). CDR3 sequence reads: CASSLAGGDTQYF. The CDR3 DNA is TGTGCCAGCAGCTTAGCGGGGGGAGATACGCAGTATTTT.

As DNA, the CDR3 is TGTGCCAGCAGCCAAGAGACAGGGGTTACTGAAGCTTTCTTT. Amino acids: CASSQETGVTEAFF. The V call is TRBV3-1 (or the pseudogene TRBV3-2), the J call TRBJ1-1; 8 bases match TRBD1. This CDR3 contains 14 residues. V was clipped by 0 bases and J by 5 bases; unmatched bases: 2. Germline CDR1 and CDR2: LGHDT and YNNKEL (reference sequence).

The chain combines TRBV6-5 with TRBJ1-4; tentatively, D is TRBD1 (6 bases). Trimming took off 6 bases at V and 8 bases at J, with 13 bases between the two ends. Per germline, CDR1 MNHEY and CDR2 SVGAGI. The CDR3 has 13 amino acids. Here the CDR3 DNA reads TGTGCCAGCAGGGGGGCATTAGGGGAAAAACTGTTTTTT. This codes for CASRGALGEKLFF.

The J gene is TRBJ2-7, the V gene TRBV11-2; the D is unclear. The CDR3 length is 14 residues. Between the trimmed V and J ends, which lost 2 bases and 1 base, there was a span of 9 bases. The germline V gene encodes CDR1 SGHAT and CDR2 FQNNGV. The CDR3 region is CASSLFQTSYEQYF. The CDR3 DNA is TGTGCCAGCAGCTTATTCCAAACATCCTACGAGCAGTACTTC.

The chain carries TRBV9 and TRBJ2-7; 8 positions match TRBD1. The CDR3 has 14 amino acids. With V trimmed by 3 bases and J by 1 base, 3 bases remained unmatched. Germline CDR1 SGDLS, CDR2 YYNGEE. CDR3 amino acids: CASSGTGMSYEQYF. DNA for the CDR3: TGTGCCAGCAGCGGGACAGGGATGTCCTACGAGCAGTACTTC.

The V call is TRBV19, the J call TRBJ2-1, with 7 bases identical to TRBD1. The CDR3 is made up of 14 amino acids. Germline trimming cut 5 bases from V and 8 bases from J; bases unmatched to any gene: 9. Germline values: CDR1 LNHDA, CDR2 SQIVND (reference sequence). CDR3 nucleotide sequence: TGTGCCAGTAGTGGTAGATACAGGGGTGATGAGCAGTTCTTC. Residues: CASSGRYRGDEQFF.

V gene TRBV6-5 combines with J gene TRBJ1-1; TRBD1 matches 11 bases. J gave up 5 bases and V 6 bases, and 5 bases lay outside the gene matches. This CDR3 is 14 amino acids long. Germline-derived CDR1 and CDR2 are MNHEY and SVGAGI. The CDR3 nucleotides read TGTGCCAGCAGAGCCGGGACAGGGGGAACTGAAGCTTTCTTT. Its protein product is CASRAGTGGTEAFF.

This chain joins TRBV2 and TRBJ2-7; the match to TRBD2 covers 12 bases. Germline V lookup: CDR1 SNHLY, CDR2 FYNNEI. This CDR3 contains 15 residues. V shed 6 bases and J 1 base; nucleotides not matched to a gene: 4. The CDR3 protein is CASRTTSGGSYEQYF. The CDR3 bases are TGTGCCAGCAGGACGACTAGCGGGGGTTCCTACGAGCAGTACTTC.

As regards this clone: The sample carries other DNA sequences with the same CDR3. V is TRBV5-1 and J is TRBJ2-3; the D gene is possibly TRBD2 (6 bases). Germline V gene lookup returns CDR1 SGHRS and CDR2 YFSETQ. V was cut by 0 bases and J by 1 base, with 9 bases left in between. The CDR3 covers 15 residues. The CDR3 sequence: CASSLGGGRTDTQYF. The CDR3 region has the DNA TGCGCCAGCAGCTTGGGCGGAGGGCGCACAGATACGCAGTATTTT.

CDR3 sequence: CASSLNTGDTEAFF. CDR3 sequence (DNA): TGCGCCAGCAGCCTTAACACAGGGGACACTGAAGCTTTCTTT. V is TRBV4-3 and J is TRBJ1-1; 7 nucleotides agree with TRBD1. The trim removed 4 bases at V and 3 bases at J, leaving 5 bases unmatched. The CDR3 contains 14 residues. Per germline, CDR1 LGHNA and CDR2 YSLEER.

The chain joins TRBV24-1 to TRBJ2-7; 7 bases line up with TRBD1. Germline V CDR1 and CDR2: KGHDR, SFDVKD. This CDR3 spans 14 amino acids. Trimming cost V 4 bases and J 5 bases; bases outside gene matches: 7. This CDR3 reads CATSDGTVPNEQYF. The DNA for the CDR3 is TGTGCCACCAGTGACGGGACAGTACCCAACGAGCAGTACTTC.

J is TRBJ1-2 and V is TRBV3-1 (or the pseudogene TRBV3-2), with 9 bases identical to TRBD1. Germline CDR1 LGHDT, CDR2 YNNKEL (reference sequence). There are 17 residues in the CDR3. The V and J ends lost 4 bases and 5 bases, in that order; junction bases with no gene match: 14. CDR3 DNA: TGTGCCAGCAGCCGCCAGAAGCCCGACGGGACAGGGTATGGCTACACCTTC. It translates to CASSRQKPDGTGYGYTF.

This clone was observed a handful of times. The CDR3 DNA reads TGTGCCAGCAGCTTAGGTAGCTCTGGTAATGAAAAACTGTTTTTT. It yields the protein CASSLGSSGNEKLFF. This chain joins TRBV7-2 and TRBJ1-4; D gene unclear. The V end was cut by 1 base, the J end by 4 bases, with 10 bases between. The germline V gene has CDR1 SGHTA and CDR2 FQGNSA. CDR3 length: 15 residues.

The rearrangement uses TRBV19 and TRBJ1-4; no reliable D call. The CDR3 length is 17 residues. The V gene lost 2 bases and the J gene lost 7 bases, with 20 bases spanning the gap. Germline assignment: CDR1 LNHDA and CDR2 SQIVND (reference sequence). Written as DNA, the CDR3 is TGTGCCAGTAGTATACCCATGGCCCCCACCCGGGGTGAAAAACTGTTTTTT. This sequence encodes CASSIPMAPTRGEKLFF.

Only a few counts were recorded for this clone. The chain carries TRBV5-5 and TRBJ1-6; possible D gene TRBD1, 6 bases. V shed 2 bases and J shed 7 bases, with 13 bases lying between them. The CDR3 runs 15 residues. Germline V gives CDR1 SGHKS, CDR2 YYEKEE (reference sequence). The CDR3 here is CASSLTDRTNSPLHF. In nucleotides, the CDR3 is TGTGCCAGCAGCTTAACTGACAGGACCAATTCACCCCTCCACTTT.

This clone was observed once. The chain's CDR3 is CASSKFRQGVNTEAFF. CDR3 nucleotides: TGTGCCAGCAGCAAATTCCGACAGGGGGTGAACACTGAAGCTTTCTTT. The genes are TRBV21-1 and TRBJ1-1; TRBD1 was called by the table and not checked on the DNA. TRBV21-1 has pseudogene status. This CDR3 spans 16 amino acids.

This clone occurred once. The rearrangement uses TRBV5-5 and TRBJ1-1; D might be TRBD1 (6 bases). Germline CDR1 is SGHKS and CDR2 is YYEKEE (reference sequence). The CDR3 contains 16 residues. V lost 3 bases, J lost 2 bases, and 17 bases lay in between. CDR3 amino acids: CASSSLRTAGNTEAFF. DNA of the CDR3: TGTGCCAGCAGCTCCCTCCGGACAGCCGGAAACACTGAAGCTTTCTTT. The full variable domain, with the rest looked up from reference TRBV5-5 and TRBJ1-1, is DAGVTQSPTHLIKTRGQQVTLRCSPISGHKSVSWYQQVLGQGPQFIFQYYEKEERGRGNFPDRFSARQFPNYSSELNVNALLLGDSALYLCASSSLRTAGNTEAFFGQGTRLTVV.

The rearrangement uses TRBV5-6 and TRBJ2-5; the match to TRBD2 covers 8 bases. Germline CDR1 and CDR2: SGHDT and YYEEEE. This CDR3 region has 15 residues. V shed 2 bases, J shed 3 bases, and the junction held 6 bases outside the gene matches. CDR3 sequence reads: CASSFGAGGKETQYF. The CDR3 DNA reads as TGTGCCAGCAGCTTCGGGGCGGGAGGCAAAGAGACCCAGTACTTC.

This chain links TRBV6-5 with TRBJ1-5; D not resolved. CDR3 size: 12 residues. V was clipped by 6 bases and J by 9 bases, with 12 bases between them. Germline CDR1 reads MNHEY; CDR2 reads SVGAGI. Here the CDR3 DNA reads TGTGCCAGCAGGAATGGAGAAGGGCCCCAGCATTTT. Translating gives CASRNGEGPQHF.

The chain combines TRBV6-5 with TRBJ1-1, with a possible D match to TRBD1 (6 bases). This CDR3 is 15 amino acids long. CDR1 and CDR2 from the germline V gene are MNHEY and SVGAGI. The V end was cut by 2 bases, the J end by 6 bases, with 16 bases between. The CDR3, as DNA: TGTGCCAGCAGTTACCGTCAAACAGGGTCTGCTGAAGCTTTCTTT. As protein: CASSYRQTGSAEAFF.

The V gene is TRBV7-3, the J gene TRBJ2-6; 9 bases map to TRBD2. The ends lost 1 base at V and 0 bases at J; junction bases unmatched: 1. Germline CDR1 SGHTA, CDR2 FQGTGA. The CDR3 runs 17 residues. CDR3 bases: TGTGCCAGCAGCTTAAATAGCGGGAGCTCTGGGGCCAACGTCCTGACTTTC. Translated, it gives CASSLNSGSSGANVLTF.

J is TRBJ1-2 and V is TRBV10-2; a possible D gene is TRBD1 (6 bases). CDR3 length: 15 amino acids. V was cut by 0 bases and J by 5 bases, with 13 bases left in between. Looked up from germline, CDR1 is WSHSY and CDR2 is SAAADI. CDR3 sequence (DNA): TGCGCCAGCAGTGAGTCCCGCAGGGGCGATTATGGCTACACCTTC. Its translation: CASSESRRGDYGYTF.

The CDR3 is CASSLRGVNTEAFF. CDR3 bases: TGTGCCAGCAGCTTACGAGGTGTGAACACTGAAGCTTTCTTT. This sequence joins TRBV11-2 and TRBJ1-1, with D hard to call. This CDR3 spans 14 amino acids. The germline CDR1 and CDR2 sequences are SGHAT and FQNNGV. Trimming left V 2 bases short and J 0 bases short, with 7 bases between.

CDR3 bases: TGTGCCAGCAGTGAAGCGTCTAGCCGGGAGACCCAGTACTTC. It encodes CASSEASSRETQYF. This rearrangement joins TRBV2 to TRBJ2-5; D might be TRBD2 (5 bases). The ends were cut back, 0 bases at V and 5 bases at J, with 10 bases in the middle. The CDR3 is made up of 14 amino acids. Germline CDR1 reads SNHLY; CDR2 reads FYNNEI. The full variable domain, rest sourced from reference TRBV2 and TRBJ2-5, is EPEVTQTPSHQVTQMGQEVILRCVPISNHLYFYWYRQILGQKVEFLVSFYNNEISEKSEIFDDQFSVERPDGSNFTLKIRSTKLEDSAMYFCASSEASSRETQYFGPGTRLLVL.

The chain recombines TRBV23-1 with TRBJ2-5; D gene ambiguous. TRBV23-1 is an ORF; its function is uncertain. The CDR3 covers 14 residues. The germline V and J ends were trimmed by 0 bases and 2 bases, with 7 bases remaining between them. CDR3 sequence: CASSQSGNQETQYF. The CDR3 DNA reads as TGCGCCAGCAGTCAATCGGGCAATCAAGAGACCCAGTACTTC.